This T cell receptor (beta chain) was sequenced during a study of cytomegalovirus exposure and HLA in healthy donors. Study-wide results and limits: In a later analysis, TCR beta V- and J-gene trimming showed a link to a missense DCLRE1C variant. Per a prior analysis, the majority of TCR beta V segments were productive roughly 87% or roughly 30% of the time. Researchers counted roughly 160 TCR beta chains as cytomegalovirus-associated.

The primer mix had 60 Vbeta and 13 Jbeta primers. The data were produced by immunoSEQ multiplex PCR, yet TCRdb's version contains in-frame clones alone and is incomplete. The repertoire consists of about 140,000 clones, with 65% to 90% occurring once and the leading ten covering 1.2%. This CDR3 is 15 amino acids long. Germline CDR1 and CDR2: SGHTA and FQGNSA. The V end was cut by 2 bases, the J end by 3 bases, with 11 bases between. Worth noting for this clone: Its matching antigen is unknown.

Input material: PBMCs. This sequence was found in a female donor in good health and CMV-seronegative. The chain carries TRBV7-2 and TRBJ1-5; D possibly corresponds to TRBD1 (6 bases). The CDR3 spells CASSLTGFNNQPQHF. CDR3 sequence (DNA): TGTGCCAGCAGCTTAACAGGGTTCAACAATCAGCCCCAGCATTTT.